This TCR beta chain was identified in a study of blood T cell repertoires in COVID-19. Overall study context: Acute-phase and convalescent COVID-19 samples originated in the United States, Italy and Spain. T cells, B-cell-depleted T cells, or PBMCs provided the cDNA or gDNA that served as material.

From germline, CDR1 is SNHLY and CDR2 FYNNEI. CDR3 length: 13 amino acids. V lost 8 bases, J lost 4 bases, and 14 bases lay in between. Per the original data handling: For nucleated cells, counts were estimated from reference gene primer amplification. Clones were read by immunoSEQ multiplex PCR, and TCRdb kept only the in-frame ones, dropping some. V and J calls and clone size follow that table, whereas D and trimming were derived from the DNA. The sample records around 120,000 clones, 85% to 90% being singletons. This TCR was sampled from a woman aged 80 or older with acute or convalescent COVID-19. The chain combines TRBV2 with TRBJ1-2; the D is unclear. Input material: peripheral blood. The DNA for the CDR3 is TGTGCCAGCGGGGAGGTTTTCACCTATGGCTACACCTTC. Translated: CASGEVFTYGYTF.